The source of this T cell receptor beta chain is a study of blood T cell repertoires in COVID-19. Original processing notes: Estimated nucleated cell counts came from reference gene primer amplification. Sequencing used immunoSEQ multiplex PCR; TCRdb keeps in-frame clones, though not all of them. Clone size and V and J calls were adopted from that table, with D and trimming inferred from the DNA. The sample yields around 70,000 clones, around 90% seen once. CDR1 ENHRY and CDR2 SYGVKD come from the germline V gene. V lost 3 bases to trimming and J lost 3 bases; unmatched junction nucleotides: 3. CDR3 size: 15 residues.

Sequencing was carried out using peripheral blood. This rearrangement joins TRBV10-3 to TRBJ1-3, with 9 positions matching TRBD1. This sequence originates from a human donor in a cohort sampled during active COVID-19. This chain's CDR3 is CAISDGTGIGNTIYF. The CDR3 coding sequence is TGTGCCATCAGTGACGGGACAGGGATTGGAAACACCATATATTTT.